This is a list of T cell receptor beta chains from one sample in a study of blood T cell repertoires in COVID-19. Data came from immunoSEQ multiplex PCR; TCRdb stores just in-frame clones and leaves some out. The table has 190,000 or so clones, about 87% seen once. The sample consisted of peripheral blood. Receptor source: a man aged 35 to 55 with active or convalescent COVID-19. Both conserved end residues are part of each CDR3. D genes are given only for firm matches. Some rows have no size entry. The others give once, few or many, or a class for an expanded clone.

j_call,d_call,clone_size,v_call,cdr3_nt,cdr3_aa
TRBJ2-7,-,-,TRBV5-4,TGTGCCAGCACCCCAAGCCAGGGTGTCTACGAGCAGTACTTC,CASTPSQGVYEQYF
TRBJ1-6,-,-,TRBV5-8,TGTGCCAGCAGCTTGCTTGTTTCACCCCTCCACTTT,CASSLLVSPLHF
TRBJ2-3,TRBD1,-,TRBV27,TGTGCCAGCAGTAACCGGGACAGACTAGATACGCAGTATTTT,CASSNRDRLDTQYF
TRBJ1-2,TRBD1,once,TRBV20-1,TGCAGTGCAACAGGGGCCTATGGCTACACCTTC,CSATGAYGYTF
TRBJ1-1,-,-,TRBV18,TGTGCCAGCTCACATACAGAGAACACTGAAGCTTTCTTT,CASSHTENTEAFF
TRBJ1-3,-,-,TRBV4-1,TGCGCCAGCAGCCAAGATAGAGGGGGAAACACCATATATTTT,CASSQDRGGNTIYF
TRBJ1-2,-,-,TRBV6-2/TRBV6-3,TGTGCCAGCAGTTACCCGGTGGGGAGAGCTTATGGCTACACCTTC,CASSYPVGRAYGYTF
TRBJ2-3,TRBD1,-,TRBV29-1,TGCAGCGTCGGAACACAGGGGATCACAGATACGCAGTATTTT,CSVGTQGITDTQYF
TRBJ1-6,TRBD1,-,TRBV2,TGTGCCAGCAGGACCCCCTCCTCTAGTCGGGACAGGGATAATTCACCCCTCCACTTT,CASRTPSSSRDRDNSPLHF
TRBJ1-2,-,-,TRBV2,TGTGCCAGCAGTACCGGGAATAACTATGGCTACACCTTC,CASSTGNNYGYTF
TRBJ2-3,-,-,TRBV11-3,TGTGCCAGCAGCTTAGCCGGGAGAGAGACGCAGTATTTT,CASSLAGRETQYF
TRBJ2-2,-,-,TRBV7-2,TGTGCCAGCAGCACGCGGGCTGTCGGGGAGCTGTTTTTT,CASSTRAVGELFF
TRBJ1-2,TRBD1,many,TRBV3-1/TRBV3-2,TGTGCCAGCTACCGGGACAGGGGTGGCTACACCTTC,CASYRDRGGYTF
TRBJ1-4,-,-,TRBV7-6,TGTGCCAGCAGCTTAGCCAGGGGAAGAACGGAAAAACTGTTTTTT,CASSLARGRTEKLFF
TRBJ2-7,-,-,TRBV6-5,TGTGCCAGCAGTTACAGGGGGGGCGAGCAGTACTTC,CASSYRGGEQYF
TRBJ2-7,-,once,TRBV7-6,TGTGCCAGCAGCTTAGCATCGGACAGTTCCTACGAGCAGTACTTC,CASSLASDSSYEQYF
TRBJ1-3,-,-,TRBV5-1,TGCGCCAGCAGCTTGGAGTTCCGGTCCTCTGGAAACACCATATATTTT,CASSLEFRSSGNTIYF
TRBJ2-2,-,-,TRBV3-1/TRBV3-2,TGTGCCAGCAGCCAAGCCGGGGGTTCCCCCGGGGAGCTGTTTTTT,CASSQAGGSPGELFF
TRBJ1-1,-,-,TRBV13,TGTGCCAGCAGCCTTCGACAGCGGAACACTGAAGCTTTCTTT,CASSLRQRNTEAFF
TRBJ1-2,TRBD1,few,TRBV7-9,TGTGCCAGCAGCCGGGATGGACAGGGATCCTACACCTTC,CASSRDGQGSYTF
TRBJ1-4,-,-,TRBV19,TGTGCCAGTAGTTATGACAGGCGGAATGAAAAACTGTTTTTT,CASSYDRRNEKLFF
TRBJ2-3,-,-,TRBV6-6,TGTGCCAGCAAGGAGGCCGGCACAGATACGCAGTATTTT,CASKEAGTDTQYF
TRBJ2-4,TRBD1,-,TRBV3-1/TRBV3-2,TGTGCCAGCAGCCAAGCCCTATTGCAGGGGGCGGCCAAAAACATTCAGTACTTC,CASSQALLQGAAKNIQYF
TRBJ1-4,-,-,TRBV5-1,TGCGCCAGCAGCTCGGATCCGAGAGGGAGTGAAAAACTGTTTTTT,CASSSDPRGSEKLFF
TRBJ1-1,-,-,TRBV18,TGTGCCAGCTCACCACCGGGGGGTCAGAACACTGAAGCTTTCTTT,CASSPPGGQNTEAFF
TRBJ2-5,-,-,TRBV14,TGTGCCAGCAGCCAAGATGGGCACAGGACGTACCAAGAGACCCAGTACTTC,CASSQDGHRTYQETQYF
TRBJ2-3,TRBD2,-,TRBV3-1/TRBV3-2,TGTGCCAGCAGTTTAGCGGGGGGCCCGGCAGATACGCAGTATTTT,CASSLAGGPADTQYF
TRBJ1-6,TRBD1,-,TRBV6-4,TGTGCCAGCAGAGCCACAGGGGGCGATTCACCCCTCCACTTT,CASRATGGDSPLHF
TRBJ2-4,-,few,TRBV30,TGTGCCTGGAGTAAAAGCTTAGCCAAAAACATTCAGTACTTC,CAWSKSLAKNIQYF
TRBJ1-6,TRBD1,-,TRBV28,TGTGCCAGCAGTACCTCCGGTAGGGGGCGATCACCCCTCCACTTT,CASSTSGRGRSPLHF
TRBJ1-4,TRBD1,-,TRBV9,TGTGCCAGCAGCCCTAGAGTAGGGGGCTTTGAAAAACTGTTTTTT,CASSPRVGGFEKLFF